Below, 9 T cell receptor beta chains from the same sample are listed, as sequenced in a study of blood T cell repertoires in COVID-19. The table came from immunoSEQ multiplex PCR; TCRdb's copy has only in-frame clones and leaves some out. The sample carries 200,000 or so clones, roughly 89% recorded once. Sequencing was carried out using PBMCs or T cells enriched from blood (not recorded which). The source of these receptors is a woman aged 40-49 years with acute COVID-19.

The V and J genes are TRBV5-5 and TRBJ1-4; 9 nucleotides align to TRBD1. The CDR3 has 14 amino acids. Trimming cost V 2 bases and J 8 bases; bases outside gene matches: 4. Germline-derived CDR1 and CDR2 are SGHKS and YYEKEE (reference sequence). CDR3 region: CASSLQGAGEKLFF. The CDR3 DNA is TGTGCCAGCAGCTTACAGGGGGCAGGGGAAAAACTGTTTTTT. Filled out from reference TRBV5-5 and TRBJ1-4, the complete variable domain reads DAGVTQSPTHLIKTRGQQVTLRCSPISGHKSVSWYQQVLGQGPQFIFQYYEKEERGRGNFPDRFSARQFPNYSSELNVNALLLGDSALYLCASSLQGAGEKLFFGSGTQLSVL.

This sequence joins TRBV2 and TRBJ1-2; possibly TRBD1 for D (5 bases). The V end was cut by 3 bases, the J end by 4 bases, with 12 bases between. This CDR3 spans 14 amino acids. Germline lookup yields CDR1 SNHLY and CDR2 FYNNEI. CDR3 nucleotide sequence: TGTGCCAGCAGTGATAAGGGGTTCGGCTATGGCTACACCTTC. It encodes CASSDKGFGYGYTF.

The gene calls are TRBV7-8 and TRBJ1-4; 7 bases are shared with TRBD1. This CDR3 comprises 15 residues. Looked up from germline, CDR1 is SGHVS and CDR2 is FQNEAQ. V was clipped by 2 bases and J by 5 bases; unmatched bases: 5. CDR3 in DNA: TGTGCCAGCAGCTTATTGGACAGGCGGAATGAAAAACTGTTTTTT. Encoded protein: CASSLLDRRNEKLFF.

Only one count was recorded for this clone. The CDR3 DNA follows: TGTGCCAGCAGTGAAGCGCGGGGCCCCAACTATGGCTACACCTTC. Translation gives CASSEARGPNYGYTF. This chain links TRBV2 with TRBJ1-2, with D perhaps matching TRBD1 (5 bases). Germline V gene lookup returns CDR1 SNHLY and CDR2 FYNNEI. There are 15 residues in the CDR3. V was cut by 0 bases and J by 2 bases, with 10 bases left in between.

V usage is TRBV5-4 and J usage is TRBJ1-1; D call uncertain. Trimming left V 6 bases short and J 7 bases short, with 16 bases between. The germline V gene has CDR1 SGHNT and CDR2 YYREEE (reference sequence). The CDR3 is 13 amino acids. CDR3: CASTSEGTDEAFF. DNA for the CDR3: TGTGCCAGCACCTCGGAAGGTACAGATGAAGCTTTCTTT.

V gene TRBV9 combines with J gene TRBJ1-2, with a tentative D call TRBD1 (5 bases). Per the germline V gene, CDR1 is SGDLS and CDR2 is YYNGEE. V shed 4 bases and J shed 8 bases, with 27 bases lying between them. The CDR3 loop spans 17 amino acids. CDR3 DNA: TGTGCCAGCAGCTATAGATCGCAGGGCGAAGGAGCGGGGGGCTACACCTTC. Residues: CASSYRSQGEGAGGYTF.

V gene TRBV3-1 (or the pseudogene TRBV3-2) combines with J gene TRBJ2-6; the D gene is possibly TRBD2 (6 bases). The CDR3 runs 20 residues. The germline V and J ends were trimmed by 1 base and 2 bases, with 21 bases remaining between them. Germline CDR1 LGHDT, CDR2 YNNKEL (reference sequence). CDR3: CASSQGVGGARGTGANVLTF. CDR3 nucleotide sequence: TGTGCCAGCAGCCAAGGAGTAGGAGGGGCTCGGGGGACTGGGGCCAACGTCCTGACTTTC.

The V call is TRBV13, the J call TRBJ2-7; no firm D call. Germline loops: CDR1 PRHDT, CDR2 FYEKMQ (reference sequence). The CDR3 covers 15 residues. The germline V and J ends were trimmed by 5 bases and 0 bases, with 14 bases remaining between them. CDR3 loop: CASSPAADISYEQYF. The CDR3 nucleotides are TGTGCCAGCAGCCCTGCCGCTGACATCTCCTACGAGCAGTACTTC.

This chain connects TRBV30 to TRBJ2-3, with 7 nucleotides matching TRBD2. V trimming: 2 bases; J trimming: 5 bases; junction bases outside the gene matches: 13. Germline loops: CDR1 GTSNPN, CDR2 SVGIG (reference sequence). The CDR3 sequence is 16 residues long. The CDR3 protein is CAWSTYGGTRGDTQYF. The DNA for the CDR3 is TGTGCCTGGAGTACATACGGGGGGACCCGGGGAGATACGCAGTATTTT.